A single sample is the source of the 3 T cell receptor beta chains below, sequenced in a study of T cell responses to AZD1222 COVID-19 vaccine. Clones were sequenced by immunoSEQ multiplex PCR, and TCRdb holds only the in-frame ones, with some missing. The sample lists approximately 100,000 clones, less than 95% occurring once. The sample in question was peripheral blood, obtained 28 days after the second AZD1222 dose. The receptors were sampled from an adult who received the AZD1222 COVID-19 vaccine.

The chain employs TRBV7-9 and TRBJ2-1; possibly TRBD1 or TRBD2 for D (5 bases each). Germline-derived CDR1 and CDR2 are SEHNR and FQNEAQ (reference sequence). Trimming removed 11 bases at V and 1 base at J, with 15 bases between. The CDR3 sequence is 14 residues long. Here the CDR3 reads CAGDRGRSYNEQFF. CDR3 DNA: TGTGCCGGCGATCGGGGCCGGTCCTACAATGAGCAGTTCTTC.

The chain recombines TRBV7-2 with TRBJ1-5; 7 bases map to TRBD1. The CDR3 has 15 amino acids. Germline V gene lookup returns CDR1 SGHTA and CDR2 FQGNSA. With V trimmed by 6 bases and J by 5 bases, 10 bases remained unmatched. The CDR3 DNA reads as TGTGCCAGCAGTCCGGACAGGAGGAGTGATCAGCCCCAGCATTTT. Residues: CASSPDRRSDQPQHF.

V and J are TRBV9 and TRBJ1-5, with 7 positions matching TRBD1. The V and J ends lost 0 bases and 3 bases, in that order; junction bases with no gene match: 3. This CDR3 has 15 residues. The germline gives CDR1 SGDLS, CDR2 YYNGEE. CDR3 protein: CASSVGQGFNQPQHF. CDR3 nucleotide sequence: TGTGCCAGCAGCGTAGGACAGGGTTTCAATCAGCCCCAGCATTTT.